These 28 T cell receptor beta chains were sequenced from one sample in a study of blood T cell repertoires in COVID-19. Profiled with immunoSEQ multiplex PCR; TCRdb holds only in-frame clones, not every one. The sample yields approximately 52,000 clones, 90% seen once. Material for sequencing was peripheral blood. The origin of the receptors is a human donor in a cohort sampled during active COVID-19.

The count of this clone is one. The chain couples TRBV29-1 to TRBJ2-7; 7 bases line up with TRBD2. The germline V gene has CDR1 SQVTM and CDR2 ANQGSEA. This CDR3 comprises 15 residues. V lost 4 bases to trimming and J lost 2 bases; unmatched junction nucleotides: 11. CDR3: CSVVGVSSGTYEQYF. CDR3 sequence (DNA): TGCAGCGTTGTTGGGGTGTCTAGCGGTACCTACGAGCAGTACTTC.

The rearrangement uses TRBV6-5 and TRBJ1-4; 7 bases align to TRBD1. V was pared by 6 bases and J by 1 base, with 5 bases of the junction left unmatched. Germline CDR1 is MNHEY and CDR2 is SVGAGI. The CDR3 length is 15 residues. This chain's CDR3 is CASSLSGGTNEKLFF. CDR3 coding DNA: TGTGCCAGCAGCCTATCAGGGGGAACTAATGAAAAACTGTTTTTT.

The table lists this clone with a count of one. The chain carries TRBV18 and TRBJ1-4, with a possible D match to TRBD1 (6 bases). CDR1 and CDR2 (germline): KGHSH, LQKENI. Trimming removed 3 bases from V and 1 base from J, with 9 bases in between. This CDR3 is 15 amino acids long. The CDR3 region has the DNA TGTGCCAGCTCACCTACAGGGAGAACTAATGAAAAACTGTTTTTT. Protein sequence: CASSPTGRTNEKLFF.

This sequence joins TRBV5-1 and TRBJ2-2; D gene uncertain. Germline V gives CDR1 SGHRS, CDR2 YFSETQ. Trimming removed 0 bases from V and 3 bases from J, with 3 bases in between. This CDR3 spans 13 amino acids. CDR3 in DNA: TGCGCCAGCAGCTTGGCCGACACCGGGGAGCTGTTTTTT. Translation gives CASSLADTGELFF.

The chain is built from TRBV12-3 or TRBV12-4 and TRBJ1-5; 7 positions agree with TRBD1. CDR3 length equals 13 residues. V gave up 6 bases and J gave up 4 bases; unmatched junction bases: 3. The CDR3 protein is CASRQQGNQPQHF. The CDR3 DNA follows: TGTGCCAGCAGACAACAGGGGAATCAGCCCCAGCATTTT.

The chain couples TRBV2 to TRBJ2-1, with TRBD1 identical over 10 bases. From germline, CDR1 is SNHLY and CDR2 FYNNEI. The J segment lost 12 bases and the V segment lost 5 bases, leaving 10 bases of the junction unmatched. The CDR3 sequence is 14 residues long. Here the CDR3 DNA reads TGTGCCAGCAGTCCCCGACAGGGGGCTCGGCGGCAGTTCTTC. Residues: CASSPRQGARRQFF.

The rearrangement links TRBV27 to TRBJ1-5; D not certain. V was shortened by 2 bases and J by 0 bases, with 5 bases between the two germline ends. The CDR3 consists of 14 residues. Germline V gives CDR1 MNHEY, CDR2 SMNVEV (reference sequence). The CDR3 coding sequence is TGTGCCAGCAGTTTACACACTAGCAATCAGCCCCAGCATTTT. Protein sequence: CASSLHTSNQPQHF.

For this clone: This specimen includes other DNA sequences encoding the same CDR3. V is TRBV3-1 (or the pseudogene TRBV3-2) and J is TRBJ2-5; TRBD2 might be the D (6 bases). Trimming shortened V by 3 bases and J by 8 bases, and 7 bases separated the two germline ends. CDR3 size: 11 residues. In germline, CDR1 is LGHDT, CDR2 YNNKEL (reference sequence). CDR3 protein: CASSQGGTQYF. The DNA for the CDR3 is TGTGCCAGCAGCCAGGGGGGAACCCAGTACTTC.

This CDR3 is CASSQDGKRNQPQHF. DNA of the CDR3: TGTGCCAGCAGCCAAGATGGTAAGCGCAATCAGCCCCAGCATTTT. V gene TRBV3-1 (or the pseudogene TRBV3-2) combines with J gene TRBJ1-5; D is uncertain. The germline V and J ends were trimmed by 0 bases and 2 bases, with 8 bases remaining between them. The length of the CDR3 is 15 residues. Germline lookup yields CDR1 LGHDT and CDR2 YNNKEL (reference sequence).

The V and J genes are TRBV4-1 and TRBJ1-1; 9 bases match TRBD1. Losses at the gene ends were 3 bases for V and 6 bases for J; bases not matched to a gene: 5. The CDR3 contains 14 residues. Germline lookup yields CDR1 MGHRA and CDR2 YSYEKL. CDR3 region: CASSHRDRDPEAFF. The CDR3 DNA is TGCGCCAGCAGCCATAGGGACAGGGACCCTGAAGCTTTCTTT.

DNA of the CDR3: TGTGCCAGCCGGCGGGAGAACACCGGGGAGCTGTTTTTT. Protein sequence: CASRRENTGELFF. This chain joins TRBV12-3 or TRBV12-4 and TRBJ2-2; a possible D gene is TRBD2 (6 bases). The V end lost 8 bases, the J end lost 1 base, and 8 bases lay between the germline ends. This CDR3 has 13 amino acids.

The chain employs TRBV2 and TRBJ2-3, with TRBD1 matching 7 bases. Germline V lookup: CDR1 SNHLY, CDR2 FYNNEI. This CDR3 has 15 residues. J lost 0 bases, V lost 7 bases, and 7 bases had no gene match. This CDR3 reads CASTQEQGSTDTQYF. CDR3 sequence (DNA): TGTGCCAGCACCCAAGAACAGGGGAGCACAGATACGCAGTATTTT.

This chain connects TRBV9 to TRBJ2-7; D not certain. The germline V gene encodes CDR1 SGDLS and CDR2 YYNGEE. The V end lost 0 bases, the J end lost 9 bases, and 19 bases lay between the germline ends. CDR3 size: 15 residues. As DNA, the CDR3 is TGTGCCAGCAGCGTAGGATCGACCTCCGCCGCAGGGCAGTACTTC. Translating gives CASSVGSTSAAGQYF.

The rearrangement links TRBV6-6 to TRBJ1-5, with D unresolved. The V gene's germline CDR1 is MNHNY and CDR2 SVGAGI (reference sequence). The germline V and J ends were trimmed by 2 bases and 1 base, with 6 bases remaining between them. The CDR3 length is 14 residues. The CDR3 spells CASSYTSSNQPQHF. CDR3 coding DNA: TGTGCCAGCAGTTACACTTCGAGCAATCAGCCCCAGCATTTT.

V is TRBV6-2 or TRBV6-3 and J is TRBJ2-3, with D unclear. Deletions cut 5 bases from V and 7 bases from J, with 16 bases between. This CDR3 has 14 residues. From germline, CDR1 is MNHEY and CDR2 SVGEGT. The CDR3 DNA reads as TGTGCCAGCAGTGGCCTTAGGAGCCGGCATACGCAGTATTTT. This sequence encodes CASSGLRSRHTQYF.

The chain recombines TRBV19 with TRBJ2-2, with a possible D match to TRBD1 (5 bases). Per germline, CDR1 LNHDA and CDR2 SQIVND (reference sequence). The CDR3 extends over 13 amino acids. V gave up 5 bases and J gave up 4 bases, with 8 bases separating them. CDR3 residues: CASSSQGTGELFF. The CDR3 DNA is TGTGCCAGTAGTTCCCAGGGCACCGGGGAGCTGTTTTTT. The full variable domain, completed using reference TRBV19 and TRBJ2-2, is DGGITQSPKYLFRKEGQNVTLSCEQNLNHDAMYWYRQDPGQGLRLIYYSQIVNDFQKGDIAEGYSVSREKKESFPLTVTSAQKNPTAFYLCASSSQGTGELFFGEGSRLTVL.

CDR3 loop: CASSTTGFLDFGKLFF. The DNA for the CDR3 is TGTGCCAGCAGCACCACCGGTTTTCTTGATTTTGGAAAACTGTTTTTT. The rearrangement uses TRBV6-2 or TRBV6-3 and TRBJ1-4; D gene uncertain. The V gene lost 6 bases and the J gene lost 10 bases, with 24 bases spanning the gap. CDR1 and CDR2 from the germline V gene are MNHEY and SVGEGT. The CDR3 spans 16 residues.

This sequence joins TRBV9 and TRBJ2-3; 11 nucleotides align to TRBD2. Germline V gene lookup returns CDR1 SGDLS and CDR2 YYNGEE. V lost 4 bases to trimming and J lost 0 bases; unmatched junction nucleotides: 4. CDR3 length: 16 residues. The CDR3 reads CASSSRTSGSTDTQYF. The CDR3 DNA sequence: TGTGCCAGCAGCTCCCGGACTAGCGGGAGCACAGATACGCAGTATTTT.

CDR3 amino acids: CASSDRQGVSEQYF. The DNA of the CDR3 is TGTGCCAGCAGTGATAGACAGGGTGTGAGCGAGCAGTACTTC. The V gene is TRBV6-1, the J gene TRBJ2-7; 7 bases match TRBD1. Trimming at V came to 3 bases and at J to 6 bases, leaving 8 bases not matched to a gene. CDR1 MNHNS and CDR2 SASEGT come from the germline V gene. This CDR3 has 14 residues.

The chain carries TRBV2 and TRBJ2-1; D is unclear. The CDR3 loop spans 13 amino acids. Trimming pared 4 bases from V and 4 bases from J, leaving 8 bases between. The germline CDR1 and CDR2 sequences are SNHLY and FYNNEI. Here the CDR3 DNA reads TGTGCCAGCAGTGCACTATCGTACAATGAGCAGTTCTTC. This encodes CASSALSYNEQFF.

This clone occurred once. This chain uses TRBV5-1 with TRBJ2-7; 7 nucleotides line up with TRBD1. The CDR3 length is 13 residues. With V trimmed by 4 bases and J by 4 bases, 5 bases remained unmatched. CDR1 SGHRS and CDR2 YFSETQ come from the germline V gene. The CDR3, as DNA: TGCGCCAGCAGCCGGACAGGTCCTTACGAGCAGTACTTC. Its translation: CASSRTGPYEQYF.

CDR3 coding DNA: TGTGCCAGCAGCTTAGGACTAGCGGGAGAAGACGAGCAGTACTTC. It specifies CASSLGLAGEDEQYF. The rearrangement uses TRBV7-9 and TRBJ2-7; 12 nucleotides agree with TRBD2. Per germline, CDR1 SEHNR and CDR2 FQNEAQ (reference sequence). After removal of 1 base from V and 5 bases from J, the junction contained 3 bases not matched to a gene. CDR3 length equals 15 residues.

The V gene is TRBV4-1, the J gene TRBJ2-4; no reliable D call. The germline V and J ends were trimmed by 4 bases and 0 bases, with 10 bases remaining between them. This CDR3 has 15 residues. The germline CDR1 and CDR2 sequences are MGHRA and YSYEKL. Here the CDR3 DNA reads TGCGCCAGCAGCCCCCTCGGTCTAGCCAAAAACATTCAGTACTTC. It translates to CASSPLGLAKNIQYF.

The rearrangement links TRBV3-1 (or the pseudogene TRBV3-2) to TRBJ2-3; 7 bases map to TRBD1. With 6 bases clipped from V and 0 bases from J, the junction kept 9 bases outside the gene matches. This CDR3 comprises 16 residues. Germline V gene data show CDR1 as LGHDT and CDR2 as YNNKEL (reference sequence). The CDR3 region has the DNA TGTGCCAGCAGTCAGCGAGTGACAGGGAGCACAGATACGCAGTATTTT. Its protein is CASSQRVTGSTDTQYF.

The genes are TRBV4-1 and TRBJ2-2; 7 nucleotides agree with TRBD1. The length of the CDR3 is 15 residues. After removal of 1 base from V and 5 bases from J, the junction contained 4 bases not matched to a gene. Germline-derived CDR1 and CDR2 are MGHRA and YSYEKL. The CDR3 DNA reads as TGCGCCAGCAGCCAAGGACAGGGAAGGACCGGGGAGCTGTTTTTT. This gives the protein CASSQGQGRTGELFF.

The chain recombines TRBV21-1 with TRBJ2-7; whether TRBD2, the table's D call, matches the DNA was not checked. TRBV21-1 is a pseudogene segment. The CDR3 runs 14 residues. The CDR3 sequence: CATYRVGGSHEQYF. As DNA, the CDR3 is TGTGCCACCTACCGTGTGGGAGGGTCCCACGAGCAGTACTTC.

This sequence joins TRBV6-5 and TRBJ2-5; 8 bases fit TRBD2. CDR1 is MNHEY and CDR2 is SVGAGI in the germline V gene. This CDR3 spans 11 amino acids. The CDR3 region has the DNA TGTGTTAGCGGGGCTCAAGAGACCCAGTACTTC. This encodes CVSGAQETQYF.

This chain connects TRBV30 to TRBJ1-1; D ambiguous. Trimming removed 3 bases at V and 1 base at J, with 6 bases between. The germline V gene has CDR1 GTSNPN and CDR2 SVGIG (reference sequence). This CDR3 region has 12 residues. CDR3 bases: TGTGCCTGGAGGGCCCAGAACACTGAAGCTTTCTTT. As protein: CAWRAQNTEAFF.